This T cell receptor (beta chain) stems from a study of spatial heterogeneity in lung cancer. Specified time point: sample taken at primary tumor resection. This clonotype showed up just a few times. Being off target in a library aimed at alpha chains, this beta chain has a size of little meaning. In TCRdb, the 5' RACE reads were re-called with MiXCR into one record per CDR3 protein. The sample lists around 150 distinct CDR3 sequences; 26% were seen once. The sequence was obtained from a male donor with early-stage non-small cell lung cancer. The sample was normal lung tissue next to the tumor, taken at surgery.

The CDR3 DNA reads as TGTGCCAGCAGCGAGAGGGGGCCTAACTATGGCTACACCTTC. Translated, it gives CASSERGPNYGYTF. The rearrangement joins TRBV7-8 to TRBJ1-2; TRBD1 matches at 7 bases. Germline lookup yields CDR1 SGHVS and CDR2 FQNEAQ. The CDR3 is made up of 14 amino acids. The trim removed 5 bases at V and 0 bases at J, leaving 3 bases unmatched.